What follows are 30 T cell receptor beta chains derived from one specimen sequenced in a study of T cell repertoires in cytomegalovirus infection. Their antigens remain unidentified. TCRdb re-derived calls from the reads in MiXCR, one entry per CDR3 protein. The sample consists of some 700,000 distinct CDR3 sequences, around a third of them appearing once. The specimen was cultured PBMCs, collected from culture after CMV antigen stimulation. The source is a human donor in good health (CMV status not recorded). Some clones in this sample may be carry-over from other donors' samples.

There are many counts of this clonotype. This rearrangement joins TRBV7-9 to TRBJ2-7, with D perhaps assigned TRBD1 or TRBD2 (5 bases each). The CDR3 has 14 amino acids. Per the germline V gene, CDR1 is SEHNR and CDR2 is FQNEAQ (reference sequence). The V gene lost 2 bases and the J gene lost 2 bases, with 10 bases spanning the gap. CDR3 in DNA: TGTGCCAGCAGCTTATTATCGGGGCCCTACGAGCAGTACTTC. Its protein is CASSLLSGPYEQYF.

This clonotype was detected a few times. The genes are TRBV7-2 and TRBJ2-5; 13 bases fit TRBD2. The CDR3 runs to 16 residues. Trimming removed 5 bases from V and 5 bases from J; junction bases left unmatched: 8. Germline CDR1 and CDR2: SGHTA and FQGNSA. The CDR3 sequence is CASSPRTSGGWETQYF. The CDR3, as DNA: TGTGCCAGCAGCCCACGGACTAGCGGGGGTTGGGAGACCCAGTACTTC. The whole variable domain, remainder taken from reference TRBV7-2 and TRBJ2-5, is GAGVSQSPSNKVTEKGKDVELRCDPISGHTALYWYRQSLGQGLEFLIYFQGNSAPDKSGLPSDRFSAERTGGSVSTLTIQRTQQEDSAVYLCASSPRTSGGWETQYFGPGTRLLVL.

The chain recombines TRBV29-1 with TRBJ2-1; D gene uncertain. The germline V gene encodes CDR1 SQVTM and CDR2 ANQGSEA. The V gene lost 4 bases and the J gene lost 12 bases, with 13 bases spanning the gap. This CDR3 comprises 11 residues. CDR3 in amino acids: CSVARSLVQFF. CDR3 DNA: TGCAGCGTTGCCCGCTCCCTGGTGCAGTTCTTC.

This clonotype showed up just a few times. This chain joins TRBV5-4 and TRBJ1-1; D possibly corresponds to TRBD1 (6 bases). The CDR3 extends over 15 amino acids. V was shortened by 4 bases and J by 7 bases, with 20 bases between the two germline ends. Looked up from germline, CDR1 is SGHNT and CDR2 is YYREEE (reference sequence). The CDR3 nucleotides read TGTGCCAGCAGCACCAGACAGGAGCCCACCCATGAAGCTTTCTTT. Translation: CASSTRQEPTHEAFF.

This clonotype was observed a few times. The V and J genes are TRBV12-3 or TRBV12-4 and TRBJ2-7; perhaps TRBD2 as D (7 bases). The CDR3 has 14 amino acids. Trimming removed 8 bases from V and 6 bases from J, with 20 bases in between. CDR3 sequence (DNA): TGTGCCAGCTCTATAAGGGGGGGAAAGGGCGAGCAGTACTTC. Its translation is CASSIRGGKGEQYF.

The chain uses TRBV20-1 and TRBJ1-1, with D hard to call. The CDR3 contains 11 residues. The ends were cut back, 4 bases at V and 3 bases at J, with 6 bases in the middle. The germline CDR1 and CDR2 sequences are DFQATT and SNEGSKA (reference sequence). CDR3 residues: CSAKLYTEAFF. As DNA, the CDR3 is TGCAGTGCTAAACTATACACTGAAGCTTTCTTT.

The chain couples TRBV2 to TRBJ2-1; D is undetermined. Trimming cost V 4 bases and J 6 bases, with 10 bases left between them. Germline loops: CDR1 SNHLY, CDR2 FYNNEI. The CDR3 spans 13 residues. The CDR3 coding sequence is TGTGCCAGCAGTGTAATAGTCGGCAATGAGCAGTTCTTC. Amino acid sequence: CASSVIVGNEQFF.

This clonotype was picked up a small number of times. The chain is built from TRBV20-1 and TRBJ2-1; TRBD2 matches at 13 bases. The J segment lost 4 bases and the V segment lost 8 bases, leaving 5 bases of the junction unmatched. The V gene's germline CDR1 is DFQATT and CDR2 SNEGSKA (reference sequence). There are 14 residues in the CDR3. The CDR3, as DNA: TGCAGTTTACCGGGACTAGCGGGGTACAATGAGCAGTTCTTC. Translating gives CSLPGLAGYNEQFF.

The CDR3 nucleotides are TGTGCCAGCAGTGAAAGGGATCTGGGGTCCTACGAGCAGTACTTC. This encodes CASSERDLGSYEQYF. The rearrangement joins TRBV6-1 to TRBJ2-7; no clear D gene. The CDR3 length is 15 residues. CDR1 and CDR2 (germline): MNHNS, SASEGT. V gave up 2 bases and J gave up 1 base, with 12 bases separating them.

The chain combines TRBV18 with TRBJ2-5, with TRBD2 matching 7 bases. The length of the CDR3 is 15 residues. CDR1 is KGHSH and CDR2 is LQKENI in the germline V gene. Unmatched junction bases numbered 4, after V lost 1 base and J lost 2 bases. The CDR3 DNA reads as TGTGCCAGCTCACCACACCAAGCGGGGCAAGAGACCCAGTACTTC. Residues: CASSPHQAGQETQYF.

This clonotype was counted once. The CDR3 region has the DNA TGCGCCAGCAGTCAAGGGACAGAGTTGTTTGAGCAGTTCTTC. Translating gives CASSQGTELFEQFF. The genes are TRBV23-1 and TRBJ2-1, with TRBD1 identical over 7 bases. TRBV23-1 is an ORF; its function is uncertain. The junction had 7 bases not matched to a gene; V was cut back by 2 bases and J by 9 bases. The CDR3 extends over 14 amino acids.

This clonotype was observed a few times. V gene TRBV14 combines with J gene TRBJ2-5; D is unresolved. Trimming left V 0 bases short and J 5 bases short, with 10 bases between. Germline CDR1 is SGHDN and CDR2 is FVKESK. The CDR3 loop spans 14 amino acids. CDR3 sequence reads: CASSQESGTETQYF. The CDR3 DNA follows: TGTGCCAGCAGCCAAGAGTCCGGTACGGAGACCCAGTACTTC.

In this sample, this clonotype turned up a few times. The chain is built from TRBV7-2 and TRBJ1-5; no reliable D call. In germline, CDR1 is SGHTA, CDR2 FQGNSA. The CDR3 extends over 14 amino acids. The V end was cut by 5 bases, the J end by 6 bases, with 14 bases between. The CDR3 bases are TGTGCCAGCAGCCTCTCCCCCCTAGGTCAGCCCCAGCATTTT. Amino acids: CASSLSPLGQPQHF.

The chain carries TRBV5-1 and TRBJ1-2; the D gene is possibly TRBD1 (6 bases). The CDR3 sequence is 14 residues long. Trimming took 0 bases from V and 3 from J, leaving 9 bases between them. CDR1 is SGHRS and CDR2 is YFSETQ in the germline V gene. Here the CDR3 DNA reads TGCGCCAGCAGCTTGGTGGGGGCTGACTATGGCTACACCTTC. Translation: CASSLVGADYGYTF.

This clonotype was seen more than once but under ten times. This sequence joins TRBV27 and TRBJ2-3, with 14 positions matching TRBD2. Germline V gives CDR1 MNHEY, CDR2 SMNVEV (reference sequence). The V segment lost 5 bases and the J segment 6 bases; nucleotides outside the gene matches: 13. This CDR3 contains 18 residues. The CDR3 is CASSPGRTSGRYEDTQYF. The CDR3 nucleotides are TGTGCCAGCAGTCCCGGCCGGACTAGCGGGAGGTACGAGGATACGCAGTATTTT.

The J gene is TRBJ2-1, the V gene TRBV27; 8 bases map to TRBD2. V trimming: 4 bases; J trimming: 2 bases; junction bases outside the gene matches: 19. The length of the CDR3 is 20 residues. Germline V gene lookup returns CDR1 MNHEY and CDR2 SMNVEV (reference sequence). The CDR3 DNA follows: TGTGCCAGCAGTTGGGGGGGACTCGGGACTATAGCGGGGACCTACAATGAGCAGTTCTTC. Encoded protein: CASSWGGLGTIAGTYNEQFF.

The chain has TRBV6-5 and TRBJ1-6; D might be TRBD1 (5 bases). V gave up 0 bases and J gave up 11 bases, with 11 bases separating them. CDR3 size: 14 residues. Germline CDR1 is MNHEY and CDR2 is SVGAGI. CDR3 in DNA: TGTGCCAGCAGTTACTCGAACGGGGGGACACCCCTCCACTTT. Translated, it gives CASSYSNGGTPLHF.

The chain couples TRBV6-5 to TRBJ1-5; unclear D gene. V lost 4 bases and J 2 bases, leaving 12 bases between the germline ends. The CDR3 spans 15 residues. Germline V gene lookup returns CDR1 MNHEY and CDR2 SVGAGI. The CDR3 DNA follows: TGTGCCAGCAGTTCGGCTCGGTACGGCAATCAGCCCCAGCATTTT. It is translated as CASSSARYGNQPQHF.

This clonotype was counted many times. This rearrangement joins TRBV7-2 to TRBJ2-7; 10 nucleotides line up with TRBD1. The CDR3 loop spans 12 amino acids. Trimming took 10 bases from V and 5 from J; bases not matched to a gene: 5. Germline CDR1 and CDR2: SGHTA and FQGNSA. CDR3 in DNA: TGTGCCACCCGGGACAGGGGAAACGAGCAGTACTTC. Protein product: CATRDRGNEQYF.

V gene TRBV20-1 combines with J gene TRBJ1-1; 9 nucleotides align to TRBD1. The CDR3 is 15 amino acids. The germline CDR1 and CDR2 sequences are DFQATT and SNEGSKA (reference sequence). Germline trimming cut 6 bases from V and 5 bases from J; bases unmatched to any gene: 13. The CDR3 spells CSARPRTGARTEAFF. The CDR3 region has the DNA TGCAGTGCCCGTCCGAGGACAGGGGCGCGGACTGAAGCTTTCTTT.

The chain joins TRBV20-1 to TRBJ1-2; D might be TRBD1 (6 bases). The CDR3 totals 13 residues. The V gene lost 6 bases and the J gene lost 4 bases, with 15 bases spanning the gap. Germline assignment: CDR1 DFQATT and CDR2 SNEGSKA (reference sequence). The CDR3 sequence: CSAPTGWTYGYTF. The DNA of the CDR3 is TGCAGTGCCCCGACAGGATGGACCTATGGCTACACCTTC.

This clonotype has just a few counts. The chain links TRBV4-1 to TRBJ2-7; no definite D call. The CDR3 loop spans 15 amino acids. The germline V gene has CDR1 MGHRA and CDR2 YSYEKL. Deletions cut 3 bases from V and 2 bases from J, with 14 bases between. The CDR3 coding sequence is TGCGCCAGCAGCCATCAAACTACTCAGGCCTACGAGCAGTACTTC. This codes for CASSHQTTQAYEQYF.

The V gene is TRBV7-4, the J gene TRBJ2-5; no clear D. Germline values: CDR1 SGHVT, CDR2 SQSDAQ. The CDR3 length is 15 residues. The V gene lost 5 bases and the J gene lost 5 bases, with 18 bases spanning the gap. CDR3 DNA sequence: TGTGCCAGCAGCCCTAACGTGGGGTCAGGCGAGACCCAGTACTTC. It translates to CASSPNVGSGETQYF.

V gene TRBV19 combines with J gene TRBJ2-5; 7 bases are a match to TRBD1. CDR3 length equals 16 residues. The V gene's germline CDR1 is LNHDA and CDR2 SQIVND (reference sequence). Trimming took 5 bases from V and 0 from J; bases not matched to a gene: 9. CDR3 protein: CASSSPGQTNQETQYF. Here the CDR3 DNA reads TGTGCCAGTAGTTCACCGGGACAGACAAACCAAGAGACCCAGTACTTC.

J is TRBJ2-2 and V is TRBV20-1; possible D gene TRBD2, 6 bases. There are 12 residues in the CDR3. Germline V lookup: CDR1 DFQATT, CDR2 SNEGSKA (reference sequence). The V end was cut by 7 bases, the J end by 6 bases, with 12 bases between. CDR3 sequence reads: CSGVEGAGELFF. The CDR3 coding sequence is TGCAGTGGAGTGGAGGGCGCCGGGGAGCTGTTTTTT.

The chain couples TRBV11-2 to TRBJ1-2, with D uncertain. There are 14 residues in the CDR3. CDR1 SGHAT and CDR2 FQNNGV come from the germline V gene. V dropped 2 bases and J dropped 2 bases, with 9 bases sitting between them. In nucleotides, the CDR3 is TGTGCCAGCAGCTTAAATGCAGCCAACTATGGCTACACCTTC. Protein sequence: CASSLNAANYGYTF.

The rearrangement joins TRBV7-2 to TRBJ2-5; no definite D call. The V gene's germline CDR1 is SGHTA and CDR2 FQGNSA. There are 13 residues in the CDR3. The V gene lost 3 bases and the J gene lost 3 bases, with 8 bases spanning the gap. The CDR3 region has the DNA TGTGCCAGCAGCTTTGTAGTGGAAGAGACCCAGTACTTC. As protein: CASSFVVEETQYF.

The chain joins TRBV6-5 to TRBJ1-6; a weak D match, TRBD1 (6 bases). The germline V gene has CDR1 MNHEY and CDR2 SVGAGI. Trimming took off 5 bases at V and 12 bases at J, with 17 bases between the two ends. The CDR3 is 14 residues long. The CDR3 region is CASSRGAAVGPLHF. The DNA of the CDR3 is TGTGCCAGCAGTCGGGGGGCGGCGGTGGGACCCCTCCACTTT.

In its sample, this clonotype was seen a few times. This chain joins TRBV20-1 and TRBJ2-2, with D maybe TRBD2 (6 bases). This CDR3 region has 11 residues. Trimming pared 6 bases from V and 6 bases from J, leaving 8 bases between. The germline CDR1 and CDR2 sequences are DFQATT and SNEGSKA (reference sequence). CDR3 bases: TGCAGTGCCCCTAGCGCCGGGGAGCTGTTTTTT. Translated: CSAPSAGELFF.

The CDR3 sequence is CASSSSAGAAPYEQYF. CDR3 in DNA: TGTGCCAGCAGCTCCTCGGCGGGGGCGGCCCCTTACGAGCAGTACTTC. The rearrangement links TRBV7-2 to TRBJ2-7; D possibly corresponds to TRBD2 (7 bases). This CDR3 contains 16 residues. Germline CDR1 reads SGHTA; CDR2 reads FQGNSA. V was clipped by 4 bases and J by 4 bases, with 20 bases between them.